These 18 T cell receptor beta chains were sequenced from one sample in a study of T cells after yellow fever vaccination. MiXCR, run by TCRdb on the 5' RACE reads, gives a single entry per CDR3 protein. The sample records about 250,000 distinct CDR3 sequences, about 3.7% being singletons. The specimen comprised PBMCs, sampled 15 days after the yellow fever booster vaccination. The receptors come from a man between 18 and 29 years old who received the YFV17D yellow fever vaccine.

This clonotype was detected ten times or more. The CDR3 nucleotides are TGTGCCAGCAGCACCGGGACAGGGTTCCTTCAAGAGACCCAGTACTTC. Translated, it gives CASSTGTGFLQETQYF. The chain joins TRBV7-3 to TRBJ2-5, with 9 positions matching TRBD1. With V trimmed by 5 bases and J by 2 bases, 9 bases remained unmatched. Germline V gene lookup returns CDR1 SGHTA and CDR2 FQGTGA. There are 16 residues in the CDR3.

This clonotype was seen many times. The rearrangement uses TRBV15 and TRBJ1-1; D gene uncertain. This CDR3 comprises 14 residues. Germline V gene data show CDR1 as LNHNV and CDR2 as YYDKDF (reference sequence). V gave up 1 base and J gave up 1 base, with 7 bases separating them. CDR3 protein: CATSRAEENTEAFF. The CDR3 DNA reads TGTGCCACCAGCAGAGCCGAGGAGAACACTGAAGCTTTCTTT. The whole variable domain, filled in from reference TRBV15 and TRBJ1-1, reads DAMVIQNPRYQVTQFGKPVTLSCSQTLNHNVMYWYQQKSSQAPKLLFHYYDKDFNNEADTPDNFQSRRPNTSFCFLDIRSPGLGDTAMYLCATSRAEENTEAFFGQGTRLTVV.

This clonotype was observed many times. The chain couples TRBV19 to TRBJ1-5; the D gene is possibly TRBD1 (5 bases). The CDR3 covers 13 residues. With 3 bases removed from V and 9 bases from J, the gap between germline ends came to 12 bases. Germline V CDR1 and CDR2: LNHDA, SQIVND (reference sequence). CDR3 residues: CASSMGRRGPQHF. CDR3 DNA: TGTGCCAGTAGTATGGGCAGGAGGGGGCCCCAGCATTTT.

Many counts were recorded for this clonotype. The CDR3 coding sequence is TGTGCCAGCAGAGTGACAGGGGGCTCGGGTTGGGTCACTGAAGCTTTCTTT. Amino acid sequence: CASRVTGGSGWVTEAFF. The chain couples TRBV6-5 to TRBJ1-1; TRBD1 aligns across 10 bases. J lost 4 bases, V lost 6 bases, and 14 bases had no gene match. The germline gives CDR1 MNHEY, CDR2 SVGAGI. The CDR3 spans 17 residues.

This clonotype was counted many times. The CDR3 here is CASSSAGGGSNQPQHF. DNA for the CDR3: TGTGCCAGCAGCAGCGCAGGGGGCGGTTCCAATCAGCCCCAGCATTTT. The chain links TRBV21-1 to TRBJ1-5; no check of the table's D call, TRBD1, against the DNA was made. TRBV21-1 represents a pseudogene. The CDR3 extends over 16 amino acids.

This clonotype was observed at least ten times. This chain uses TRBV2 with TRBJ2-1; 14 bases are a match to TRBD2. Germline CDR1 reads SNHLY; CDR2 reads FYNNEI. The CDR3 is 16 residues long. V was pared by 2 bases and J by 6 bases, with 3 bases of the junction left unmatched. In DNA form, the CDR3 reads TGTGCCAGCAGTGAACGGGGGACTAGCGGGGGCAATGAGCAGTTCTTC. Its protein is CASSERGTSGGNEQFF.

Many counts were recorded for this clonotype. The gene calls are TRBV12-5 and TRBJ2-7, with 7 bases that match TRBD1. The V segment lost 6 bases and the J segment 2 bases; nucleotides outside the gene matches: 1. The CDR3 contains 12 residues. From germline, CDR1 is LGHNT and CDR2 FRNRAP. CDR3: CASGGQTYEQYF. CDR3 in DNA: TGTGCTAGTGGGGGACAGACCTACGAGCAGTACTTC.

This clonotype was observed many times. The rearrangement links TRBV5-5 to TRBJ2-3; 9 bases fit TRBD2. This CDR3 is built from 15 residues. Germline V gives CDR1 SGHKS, CDR2 YYEKEE (reference sequence). The J segment lost 4 bases and the V segment lost 0 bases, leaving 3 bases of the junction unmatched. The CDR3 protein is CASSLVSGGADTQYF. CDR3 sequence (DNA): TGTGCCAGCAGCTTGGTTAGCGGGGGAGCAGATACGCAGTATTTT. Drawing the rest from reference TRBV5-5 and TRBJ2-3, the complete variable domain is DAGVTQSPTHLIKTRGQQVTLRCSPISGHKSVSWYQQVLGQGPQFIFQYYEKEERGRGNFPDRFSARQFPNYSSELNVNALLLGDSALYLCASSLVSGGADTQYFGPGTRLTVL.

Ten or more counts support this clonotype. The chain is built from TRBV27 and TRBJ2-7; 10 bases agree with TRBD1. J gave up 6 bases and V 5 bases, and 7 bases lay outside the gene matches. From germline, CDR1 is MNHEY and CDR2 SMNVEV (reference sequence). This CDR3 is built from 14 residues. The CDR3 protein is CASSVGQGVSEQYF. The CDR3 DNA reads TGTGCCAGCAGTGTCGGACAGGGGGTGAGCGAGCAGTACTTC.

In this sample, this clonotype turned up many times. This CDR3 reads CASSSLAGNQETQYF. In DNA form, the CDR3 reads TGTGCCAGCAGCTCCCTAGCGGGTAACCAAGAGACCCAGTACTTC. The rearrangement joins TRBV7-2 to TRBJ2-5; 8 bases match TRBD2. This CDR3 comprises 15 residues. Per the germline V gene, CDR1 is SGHTA and CDR2 is FQGNSA. J gave up 0 bases and V 4 bases, and 4 bases lay outside the gene matches.

This clonotype was counted many times. The chain is built from TRBV4-1 and TRBJ1-1; a possible D gene is TRBD1 (5 bases). The CDR3 has 14 amino acids. V was trimmed by 0 bases and J by 3 bases, leaving 8 bases between them. Germline CDR1 and CDR2: MGHRA and YSYEKL. Here the CDR3 DNA reads TGCGCCAGCAGCCAAGAACAGGCTTACACTGAAGCTTTCTTT. Translating it yields CASSQEQAYTEAFF.

This clonotype has at least ten counts. The CDR3 spells CASSSGLAVLDTQYF. As DNA, the CDR3 is TGTGCCAGCAGCTCGGGACTAGCGGTTCTTGATACGCAGTATTTT. This sequence joins TRBV7-6 and TRBJ2-3, with 11 bases lining up with TRBD2. CDR1 is SGHVS, CDR2 FNYEAQ, per germline. This CDR3 is 15 amino acids long. The V and J ends lost 4 bases and 6 bases, in that order; junction bases with no gene match: 6.

This clonotype was recorded at least ten times. The chain joins TRBV11-3 to TRBJ2-5; D is possibly TRBD2 (6 bases). The germline V and J ends were trimmed by 5 bases and 5 bases, with 12 bases remaining between them. Per the germline V gene, CDR1 is SGHNT and CDR2 is YENEEA. The CDR3 runs to 13 residues. CDR3 coding DNA: TGTGCCAGCAGCCTTACTAGCACTGAGACCCAGTACTTC. Amino acids: CASSLTSTETQYF.

This clonotype was seen repeatedly, ten times or more. The rearrangement links TRBV4-3 to TRBJ2-3; 10 nucleotides align to TRBD2. This CDR3 is built from 18 residues. V shed 0 bases and J 8 bases; nucleotides not matched to a gene: 14. Germline CDR1 and CDR2: LGHNA and YSLEER. The CDR3 coding sequence is TGCGCCAGCAGCCAAGATTTGGTCGAGCGGGGGGGCAAGAGTACGCAGTATTTT. It encodes CASSQDLVERGGKSTQYF.

This clonotype was found many times. This rearrangement joins TRBV7-2 to TRBJ2-5, with TRBD2 as a possible D gene (5 bases). The ends were cut back, 4 bases at V and 4 bases at J, with 13 bases in the middle. Germline values: CDR1 SGHTA, CDR2 FQGNSA. CDR3 length: 14 residues. The CDR3 loop reads CASSSRPGLETQYF. Written as DNA, the CDR3 is TGTGCCAGCAGCTCCCGCCCGGGGTTAGAGACCCAGTACTTC.

This clonotype occurred many times. The J gene is TRBJ2-7, the V gene TRBV5-1; tentative D call: TRBD1 (6 bases). Trimming removed 2 bases from V and 2 bases from J, with 8 bases in between. In germline, CDR1 is SGHRS, CDR2 YFSETQ. This CDR3 spans 13 amino acids. CDR3 DNA sequence: TGCGCCAGCAGCTTCGGACAGCCCTACGAGCAGTACTTC. Translated, it gives CASSFGQPYEQYF.

This clonotype was seen at least ten times. The chain joins TRBV4-2 to TRBJ1-6; TRBD1 might be the D (6 bases). The CDR3 spans 14 residues. Germline-derived CDR1 and CDR2 are LGHNA and YNFKEQ. Trimming pared 1 base from V and 10 bases from J, leaving 11 bases between. DNA for the CDR3: TGTGCCAGCAGCCAAGTGAGGACAGCGTCACCCCTCCACTTT. It encodes CASSQVRTASPLHF.

This clonotype has at least ten counts. This chain connects TRBV6-1 to TRBJ1-3; D uncertain. V dropped 0 bases and J dropped 1 base, with 4 bases sitting between them. The germline V gene has CDR1 MNHNS and CDR2 SASEGT. CDR3 size: 14 residues. In nucleotides, the CDR3 is TGTGCCAGCAGTGAAGCGACTTCTGGAAACACCATATATTTT. Translated, it gives CASSEATSGNTIYF.